This T cell receptor beta chain originates from a study of T-cell memory formation after mild COVID-19 (dated by TCRdb to the early 2020s). About the investigation overall: Most TCR sequence clusters were specific to one of the two donors. In two donors, T-cell clones that expanded and contracted after mild COVID-19 were followed by sequencing TCRalpha and TCRbeta repertoires longitudinally. The cohort was made up of two young adult volunteers, one female and one male, who were previously healthy. Findings and caveats that apply to the study as a whole: From day 15 to 85, contracting clones showed balanced CD4/CD8 phenotypes, whereas a second wave of clones that expanded from day 15 to 37 leaned towards CD4+. SARS-CoV-2 specificity of the second-wave clones peaking on day 37 was not confirmed. Some responding clones were detected in pre-infection memory, suggesting pre-existing cross-reactive memory T cells joined the SARS-CoV-2 response. Contracting CD4+ clones appeared mostly in the CM and EM memory subsets, whereas CD8+ clones were enriched in EMRA. The study included only a couple of mild cases, and larger cohorts that include severe cases with pre-infection samples were judged to be necessary.

This clonotype was detected ten times or more. Which antigen it targets is not known. No per-base quality is available; no much larger clone lies one base away. This sample was sequenced with an Illumina NovaSeq 6000. Using 5'RACE with constant-segment primers, TCRalpha and TCRbeta cDNA libraries were constructed, with sample barcodes and unique molecular identifiers added in the process. Trizol reagent was used to extract RNA from every sample. Library amplification was performed in two PCR steps, and a second sample barcode and Illumina TruSeq adapters were introduced in the second step. Libraries were sequenced on an Illumina NovaSeq with 2 x 150 bp paired-end reads. The paper's data handling went like this. With migec v1.2.7, reads were demultiplexed and then collapsed into UMI-guided consensus sequences. Using mixcr v2.1.11, the UMI consensuses were aligned to TRA and TRB V and J templates and assembled into clonotypes. Expanded or contracted clonotypes were those called significant by both edgeR and NoisET, with noise models trained on biological replicates. For edgeR calls, a false discovery rate-adjusted p below 0.01 and a log2 fold-change threshold of 1 were applied. As an exploratory analysis of dynamics, PCA with hierarchical clustering was applied to max-normalized trajectories of the 1000 most abundant clonotypes. The CD4 or CD8 phenotype of responding clones was assigned using the separately sequenced CD4+ and CD8+ repertoires. TCRdb cleaned the public reads at Q25 with fastp, built clones with MiXCR and kept in-frame beta chains. Rows merge per CDR3 protein into single entries with the most common DNA and genes. Clone size and V and J calls follow TCRdb, not the original study. In all, the sample holds about 180,000 distinct CDR3 sequences, and 16% of those were seen once. Just over 2% of the sample is in the top ten clones.

Ficoll-Paque density gradient centrifugation was used to isolate PBMCs. Trimming removed 4 bases from V and 4 bases from J, leaving 8 bases between the germline ends. CDR1 MNHEY and CDR2 SMNVEV are derived from the germline V gene (reference sequence). The CDR3, cysteine through phenylalanine, is 14 amino acids long. Only CDR3 DNA is held: 42 bases, read in frame from base 1. This receptor was identified in an adult woman who had mild COVID-19 (a few samples of this study predate the infection). The sample titles of this study are shuffled in the database, so cell type and time point are left out; the donor was told from shared clones. The specimen sequenced was PBMCs or a T cell subset sorted from them (not recorded which). The chain is assembled from TRBV27 and TRBJ2-6, with no reliable assignment of the D segment. The DNA sequence is given as TGTGCCAGCAGTTCAAGCTCCGGGGCCAACGTCCTGACTTTC. It codes for CASSSSSGANVLTF.